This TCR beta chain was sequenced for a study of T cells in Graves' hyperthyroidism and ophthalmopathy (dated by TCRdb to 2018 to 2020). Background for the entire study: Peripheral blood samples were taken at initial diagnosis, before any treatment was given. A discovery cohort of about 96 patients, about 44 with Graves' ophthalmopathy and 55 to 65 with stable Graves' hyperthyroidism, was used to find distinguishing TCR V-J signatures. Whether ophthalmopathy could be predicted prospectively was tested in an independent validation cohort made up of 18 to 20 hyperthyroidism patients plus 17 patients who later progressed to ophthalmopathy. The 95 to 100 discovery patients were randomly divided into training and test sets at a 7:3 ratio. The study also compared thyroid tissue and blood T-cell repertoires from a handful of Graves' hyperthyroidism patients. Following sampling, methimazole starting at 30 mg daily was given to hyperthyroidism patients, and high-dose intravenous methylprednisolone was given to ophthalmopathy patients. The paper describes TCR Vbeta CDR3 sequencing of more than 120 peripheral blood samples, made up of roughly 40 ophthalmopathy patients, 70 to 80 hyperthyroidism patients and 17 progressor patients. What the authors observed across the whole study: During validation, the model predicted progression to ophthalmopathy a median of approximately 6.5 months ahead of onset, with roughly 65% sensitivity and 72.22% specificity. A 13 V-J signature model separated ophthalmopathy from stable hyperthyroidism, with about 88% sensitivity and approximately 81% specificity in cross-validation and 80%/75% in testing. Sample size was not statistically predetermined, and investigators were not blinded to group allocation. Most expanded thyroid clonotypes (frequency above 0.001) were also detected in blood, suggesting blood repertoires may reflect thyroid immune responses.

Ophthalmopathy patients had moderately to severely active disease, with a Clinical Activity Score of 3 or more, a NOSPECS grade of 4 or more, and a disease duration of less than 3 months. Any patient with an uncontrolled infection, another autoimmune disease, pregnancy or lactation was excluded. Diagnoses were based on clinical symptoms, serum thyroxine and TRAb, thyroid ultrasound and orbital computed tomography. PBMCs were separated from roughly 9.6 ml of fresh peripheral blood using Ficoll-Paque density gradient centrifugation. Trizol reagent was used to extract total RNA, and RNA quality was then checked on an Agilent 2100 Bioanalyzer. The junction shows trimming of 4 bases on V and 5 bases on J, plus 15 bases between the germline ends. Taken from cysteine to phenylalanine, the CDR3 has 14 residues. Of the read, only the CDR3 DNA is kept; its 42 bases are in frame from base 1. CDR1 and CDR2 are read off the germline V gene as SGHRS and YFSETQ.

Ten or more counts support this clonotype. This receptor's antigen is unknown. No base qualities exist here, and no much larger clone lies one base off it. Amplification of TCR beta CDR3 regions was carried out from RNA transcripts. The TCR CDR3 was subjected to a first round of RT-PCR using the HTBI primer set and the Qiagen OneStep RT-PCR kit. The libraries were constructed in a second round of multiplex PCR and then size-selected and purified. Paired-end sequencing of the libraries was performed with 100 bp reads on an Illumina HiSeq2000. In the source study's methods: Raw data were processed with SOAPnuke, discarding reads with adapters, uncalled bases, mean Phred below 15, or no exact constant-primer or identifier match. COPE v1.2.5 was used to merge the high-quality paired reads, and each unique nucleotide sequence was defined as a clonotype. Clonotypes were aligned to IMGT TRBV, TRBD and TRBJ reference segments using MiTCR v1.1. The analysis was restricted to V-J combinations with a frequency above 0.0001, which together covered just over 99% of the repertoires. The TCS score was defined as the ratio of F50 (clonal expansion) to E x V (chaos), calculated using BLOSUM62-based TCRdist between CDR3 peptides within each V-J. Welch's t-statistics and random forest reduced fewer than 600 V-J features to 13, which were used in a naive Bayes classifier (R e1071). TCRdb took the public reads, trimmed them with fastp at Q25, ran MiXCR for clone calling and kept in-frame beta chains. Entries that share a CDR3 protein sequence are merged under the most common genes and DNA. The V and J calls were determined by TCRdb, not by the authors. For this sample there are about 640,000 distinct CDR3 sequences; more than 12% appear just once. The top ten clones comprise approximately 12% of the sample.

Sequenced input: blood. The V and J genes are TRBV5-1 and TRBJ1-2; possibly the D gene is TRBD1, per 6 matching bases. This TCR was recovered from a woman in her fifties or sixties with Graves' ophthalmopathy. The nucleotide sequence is TGCGCCAGCAGCGGGGGGCTTTCCGGGTATGGCTACACCTTC. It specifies CASSGGLSGYGYTF.